This T cell receptor (beta chain) was sequenced for a study of glioma-infiltrating T cells after dendritic cell vaccination. The sample holds a few counts of this clone. Germline V gene sequence: CDR1 MNHEY, CDR2 SMNVEV (reference sequence). The CDR3 totals 14 residues. Germline trimming cut 5 bases from V and 5 bases from J; bases unmatched to any gene: 3. Only in-frame clones appear in the TCRdb table, and some are missing; sequencing was by immunoSEQ multiplex PCR. There are fewer than 110,000 clones in the sample; 81% occur only once, and 9.5% to 15% lies in the top ten. This receptor was identified in a human donor with glioblastoma. V and J are TRBV27 and TRBJ1-6, with 7 bases identical to TRBD1. Here the sequenced sample was blood, taken before dendritic cell vaccination. The CDR3 sequence: CASSPGTDNSPLHF. The CDR3 DNA is TGTGCCAGCAGTCCCGGGACAGATAATTCACCCCTCCACTTT.